These 5 T cell receptor beta chains originate from one sample sequenced in a study of neoadjuvant anti-PD-1 for oral cavity cancer. Stated time point: after neoadjuvant nivolumab, at surgical resection. Here immunoSEQ multiplex PCR was the method, and the copy in TCRdb shows in-frame clones only, minus some. The repertoire includes around 68,000 clones, less than 90% of them detected once, and 2.5% to 3% sits in the top ten. Source: PBMCs, taken after nivolumab (anti-PD-1) treatment. Receptors originate from a person between 35 and 79 years old with oral cavity squamous cell carcinoma.

The chain employs TRBV19 and TRBJ1-4; D uncertain. V was trimmed by 7 bases and J by 5 bases, leaving 17 bases between them. The CDR3 is 15 amino acids. Germline assignment: CDR1 LNHDA and CDR2 SQIVND (reference sequence). CDR3 sequence: CASTKVRARNEKLFF. The CDR3 DNA follows: TGTGCCAGTACCAAAGTCCGGGCCCGAAATGAAAAACTGTTTTTT.

This clone was detected a few times. The genes are TRBV28 and TRBJ1-1; TRBD1 might be the D (5 bases). Germline values: CDR1 MDHEN, CDR2 SYDVKM. With 2 bases removed from V and 1 base from J, the gap between germline ends came to 5 bases. This CDR3 comprises 13 residues. The CDR3 region has the DNA TGTGCCAGCAGTTTACAGGGGAACACTGAAGCTTTCTTT. Protein: CASSLQGNTEAFF.

This chain connects TRBV4-1 to TRBJ2-1; D is unresolved. V was pared by 4 bases and J by 8 bases, with 15 bases between. This CDR3 contains 14 residues. Looked up from germline, CDR1 is MGHRA and CDR2 is YSYEKL. CDR3 DNA: TGCGCCAGCAGCCGGCTGACGTTTAAAGATGAGCAGTTCTTC. Protein: CASSRLTFKDEQFF.

The chain recombines TRBV28 with TRBJ1-5, with 8 bases identical to TRBD1. The CDR3 is made up of 19 amino acids. Trimming at V came to 4 bases and at J to 0 bases, leaving 14 bases not matched to a gene. Germline V lookup: CDR1 MDHEN, CDR2 SYDVKM. The CDR3 spells CASSSSTGDQIYSNQPQHF. The CDR3 DNA follows: TGTGCCAGCAGTTCCTCGACAGGGGACCAAATTTATAGCAATCAGCCCCAGCATTTT.

This chain uses TRBV2 with TRBJ1-4; possibly TRBD1 for D (6 bases). V lost 7 bases to trimming and J lost 7 bases, with 16 bases between them. Germline loops: CDR1 SNHLY, CDR2 FYNNEI. CDR3 length equals 14 residues. CDR3 nucleotides: TGTGCCAGCACCTCGGACAGTGGGAGTGAAAAACTGTTTTTT. Its protein product is CASTSDSGSEKLFF.